A single TCR beta chain is shown here with its context. This entry comes from a study of technical replicates of blood from a handful of donors. Clones were read by immunoSEQ multiplex PCR, and TCRdb kept only the in-frame ones, dropping some. The top ten clones hold around 0.31% of a sample with under 100,000 clones, about 97% of them seen once. V lost 5 bases, J lost 3 bases, and 12 bases stayed unmatched. This CDR3 is 17 amino acids long. Germline assignment: CDR1 MDHEN and CDR2 SYDVKM. Sequences were obtained from T cells isolated from PBMCs. This TCR came from a human donor in good health. The rearrangement links TRBV28 to TRBJ2-1, with 8 bases fitting TRBD1. The CDR3 DNA is TGTGCCAGCAGTCCACCCGTAGGACAGGGAGGCTACAATGAGCAGTTCTTC. Translating it yields CASSPPVGQGGYNEQFF.